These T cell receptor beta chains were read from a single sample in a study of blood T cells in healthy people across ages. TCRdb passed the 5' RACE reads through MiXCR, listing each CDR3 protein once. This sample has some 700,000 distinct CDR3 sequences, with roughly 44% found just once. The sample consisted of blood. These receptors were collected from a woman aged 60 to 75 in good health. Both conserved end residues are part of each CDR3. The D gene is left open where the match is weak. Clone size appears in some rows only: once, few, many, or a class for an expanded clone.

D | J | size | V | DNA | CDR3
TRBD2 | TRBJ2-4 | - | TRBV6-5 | TGTGCCAGCAGTTACTCCGGGGTTAGCGGGGGCGGGCTAGCCAAAAACATTCAGTACTTC | CASSYSGVSGGGLAKNIQYF
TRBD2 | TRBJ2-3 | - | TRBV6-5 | TGTGCCAGCAGTTACTCTGGCGGGGGGGCCTCTACCCGGAAGGATACGCAGTATTTT | CASSYSGGGASTRKDTQYF
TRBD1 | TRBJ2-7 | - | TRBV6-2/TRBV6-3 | TGTGCCAGCACTAAAAGGACAGGGGGCGACGAGCAGTACTTC | CASTKRTGGDEQYF
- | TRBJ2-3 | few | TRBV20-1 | TGCAGTGCGAATGGACCGGATACGCAGTATTTT | CSANGPDTQYF
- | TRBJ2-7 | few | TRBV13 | TGTGCCAGCAGCTTAGAGAGAGGGACCTACGAGCAGTACTTC | CASSLERGTYEQYF
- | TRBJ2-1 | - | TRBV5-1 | TGCGCCAGCAGCTTTGGGGCGGCTGAGCAGTTCTTC | CASSFGAAEQFF
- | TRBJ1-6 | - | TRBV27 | TGTGCCAGCTCTAAGAGCTCCTATAATTCACCCCTCCACTTT | CASSKSSYNSPLHF
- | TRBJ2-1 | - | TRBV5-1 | TGCACCAGCAGCTCGACAACTAGTATCGCCAATGAGCAGTTCTTC | CTSSSTTSIANEQFF
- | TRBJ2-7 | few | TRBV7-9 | TGTGCCAGCAGCTTAGAGGGAGTATACGAGCAGTACTTC | CASSLEGVYEQYF
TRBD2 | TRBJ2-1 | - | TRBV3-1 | TGTGCCAGCAGCCGGGGGACTAGCAATTCCAATGAGCAGTTCTTC | CASSRGTSNSNEQFF
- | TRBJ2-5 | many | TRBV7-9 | TGTGCCAGCAGCTTAGTAGCAGGATATGGGGAGACCCAGTACTTC | CASSLVAGYGETQYF
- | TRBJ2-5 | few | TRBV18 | TGTGCCAGCTCACCCTTCCAGGGGACCCGACGGAACCAAGAGACCCAGTACTTC | CASSPFQGTRRNQETQYF
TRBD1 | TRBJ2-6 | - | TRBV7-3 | TGTGCCAGCAGCTTACCCCGTGAAGGGGGCTTTTATGGGGCCAACGTCCTGACTTTC | CASSLPREGGFYGANVLTF
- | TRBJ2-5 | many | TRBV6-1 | TGTGCCAGCAGTGGTTGGGAGACCCAGTACTTC | CASSGWETQYF
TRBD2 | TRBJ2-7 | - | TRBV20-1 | TGCAGTGCAACTGATGGGGGGGCCTACGAGCAGTACTTC | CSATDGGAYEQYF
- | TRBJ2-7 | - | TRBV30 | TGTGCCTGGAGTGATTATTACGAGCAGTACTTC | CAWSDYYEQYF
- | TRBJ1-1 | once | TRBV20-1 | TGCAGTGCGGGCCATGGACAGAACACTGAAGCTTTCTTT | CSAGHGQNTEAFF
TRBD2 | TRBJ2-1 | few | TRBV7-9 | TGTGCCAGCAGCTTCCAGCTAGCGGCGGATTACAATGAGCAGTTCTTC | CASSFQLAADYNEQFF
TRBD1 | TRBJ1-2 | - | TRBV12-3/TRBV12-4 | TGTGCCAGCAGAAACAGGGGGCATGAGGGCTCCACCTTC | CASRNRGHEGSTF
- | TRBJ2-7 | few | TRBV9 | TGTGCCAGCAGCGTGCGGACAGCCTCCTACGAGCAGTACTTC | CASSVRTASYEQYF
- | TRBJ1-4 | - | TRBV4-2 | TGTGCCAGCAGCCCGAGACAGGACCCTAATGAAAAACTGTTTTTT | CASSPRQDPNEKLFF
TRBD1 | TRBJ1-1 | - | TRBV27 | TGTGCCAGCACCGGGACAGGGAGATTTGAAGCTTTCTTT | CASTGTGRFEAFF
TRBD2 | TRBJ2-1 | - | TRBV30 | TGTGCCTGGAATGGCGGGGGGTCTTTGGAGCAGTTCTTC | CAWNGGGSLEQFF
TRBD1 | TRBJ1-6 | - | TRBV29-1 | TGCAGCGTTGGGCCTGGGACAGGGGGAAATTCACCCCTCCACTTT | CSVGPGTGGNSPLHF
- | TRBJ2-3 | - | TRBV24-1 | TGTGCCACCAGTGCAACAGGATTTAGCACAGATACGCAGTATTTT | CATSATGFSTDTQYF
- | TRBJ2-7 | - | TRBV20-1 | TGCAGTGCTAGAGGGAATAGGGACTACGAGCAGTACTTC | CSARGNRDYEQYF
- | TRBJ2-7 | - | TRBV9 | TGTGCCAGCAGCCAATCGACCAAAGCCTACGAGCAGTACTTC | CASSQSTKAYEQYF
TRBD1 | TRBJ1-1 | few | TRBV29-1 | TGCAGCGTCCTTCCCCTCCGACAGGGCCCCACTGAAGCTTTCTTT | CSVLPLRQGPTEAFF
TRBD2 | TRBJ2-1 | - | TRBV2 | TGTGCCAGCAGTCGAAGCGGGAGCGGGAATGAGCAGTTCTTC | CASSRSGSGNEQFF
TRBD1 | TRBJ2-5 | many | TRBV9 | TGTGCCAGCAGCCCAACAGGGGGCGAAGAGACCCAGTACTTC | CASSPTGGEETQYF
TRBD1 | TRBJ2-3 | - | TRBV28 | TGTGCCACCTGGACAGGCCTCACAGATACGCAGTATTTT | CATWTGLTDTQYF
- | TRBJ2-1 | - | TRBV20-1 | TGCAGTGCTAGAGGGGTGGTCAATGAGCAGTTCTTC | CSARGVVNEQFF
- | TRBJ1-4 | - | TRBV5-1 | TGCGCCAGCAGCTCGGTCAATCAACAGGGAGAAAAACTGTTTTTT | CASSSVNQQGEKLFF
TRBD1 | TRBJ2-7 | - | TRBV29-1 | TGCAGCGTTGAGACGCTCGGGACAGCAAATTCCTACGAGCAGTACTTC | CSVETLGTANSYEQYF
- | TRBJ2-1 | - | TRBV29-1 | TGCAGCGTTGTTCCAGGATGGGATGAGCAGTTCTTC | CSVVPGWDEQFF
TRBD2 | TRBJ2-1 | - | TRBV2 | TGTGCCAGCAGTGGGGGCGGGAGCTCCTACAATAAGCAGTTCTTC | CASSGGGSSYNKQFF
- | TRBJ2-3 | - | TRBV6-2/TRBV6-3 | TGTGCCAGCAGTTGCGCGGCGGAGCGCCACACAGATACGCAGTATTTT | CASSCAAERHTDTQYF
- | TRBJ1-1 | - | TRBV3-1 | TGTGCCAGCAGCCAGGTAGGCAGCACTGAAGCTTTCTTT | CASSQVGSTEAFF
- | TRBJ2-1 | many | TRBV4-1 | TGCGCCAGCAGCCAGTGGGAGACGCCGAGCTCCTACAATGAGCAGTTCTTC | CASSQWETPSSYNEQFF
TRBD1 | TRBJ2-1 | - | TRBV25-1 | TGTGCCAGCTCCTCCCACCCGGGACAGGGATTCGATGAGCAGTTCTTC | CASSSHPGQGFDEQFF
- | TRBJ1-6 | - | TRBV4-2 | TGTGCCAGCGGGCGAGAGGGGGTAAATTCACCCCTCCACTTT | CASGREGVNSPLHF
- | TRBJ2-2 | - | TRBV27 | TGTGCCAGCAGTATCCAAAGCGGGGAGCTGTTTTTT | CASSIQSGELFF
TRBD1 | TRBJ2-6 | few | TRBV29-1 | TGCAGCGTTCGGGACAGGGGGCTAGGTGGGGCCAACGTCCTGACTTTC | CSVRDRGLGGANVLTF
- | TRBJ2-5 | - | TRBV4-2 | TGTGCCAGCAACCGGGTCTCGGCGGCACAAGAGACCCAGTACTTC | CASNRVSAAQETQYF
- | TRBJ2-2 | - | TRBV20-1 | TGCAGTGCTAGGGACGCAGGCCGCAAGGGCACCGGGGAGCTGTTTTTT | CSARDAGRKGTGELFF
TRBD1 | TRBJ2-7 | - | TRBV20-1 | TGCAGTGCTAGAGGGGACAGGGGGGAGCACGAGCAGTACTTC | CSARGDRGEHEQYF
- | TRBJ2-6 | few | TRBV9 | TGTGCCAGCAGCGTAGTTTCTTCGACGGACCGCTCTGGGGCCAACGTCCTGACTTTC | CASSVVSSTDRSGANVLTF
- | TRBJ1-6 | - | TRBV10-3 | TGTGCCATCGGAGGGACGAATAATTCACCCCTCCACTTT | CAIGGTNNSPLHF
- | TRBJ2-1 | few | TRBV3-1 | TGTGCCAGCAGCCAAGGGGGACGGGGACGCTACAATGAGCAGTTCTTC | CASSQGGRGRYNEQFF
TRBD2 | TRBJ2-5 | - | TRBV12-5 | TGTGCTAGTGGTTTGGTACTAGAGGGGAGGGGAGAGACCCAGTACTTC | CASGLVLEGRGETQYF
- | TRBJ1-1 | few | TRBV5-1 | TGCGCCAGCAGCCAATCTGAGGTCGCTGAAGCTTTCTTT | CASSQSEVAEAFF
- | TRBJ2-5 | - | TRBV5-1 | TGCGCCAGCAGCAGGCGGGTCGGCCAAGAGACCCAGTACTTC | CASSRRVGQETQYF
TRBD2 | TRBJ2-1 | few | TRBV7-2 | TGTGCCAGCAGCGTGACTAGCGCTGGCAATGAGCAGTTCTTC | CASSVTSAGNEQFF
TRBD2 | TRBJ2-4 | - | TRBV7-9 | TGTGCCAACAGCTCGACGAGCGGGGGGCCCCAAAACATTCAGTACTTC | CANSSTSGGPQNIQYF
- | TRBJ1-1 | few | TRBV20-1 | TGCAGTGCGAAAGACAGCATGAACACTGAAGCTTTCTTT | CSAKDSMNTEAFF
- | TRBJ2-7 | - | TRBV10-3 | TGTGCCATCAGTGCAACAGGCTCCTACGAGCAGTACTTC | CAISATGSYEQYF
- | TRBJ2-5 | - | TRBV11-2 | TGTGCCAGCAGCCAGGGCAGTTTCCAAGAGACCCAGTACTTC | CASSQGSFQETQYF
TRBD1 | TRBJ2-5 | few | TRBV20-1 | TGCAGTGCTAGTAAGAGACAGGGGGGAGAGACCCAGTACTTC | CSASKRQGGETQYF